Listed here are 4 T cell receptor beta chains from one sample, sequenced in a study of T cell repertoires in cytomegalovirus infection. For these TCRs, the target antigens are not known. A single record per CDR3 protein comes from TCRdb applying MiXCR to the reads. The sample contains over 100,000 distinct CDR3 sequences, over 9.5% of which appear only once. The sample was PBMCs, sequenced either directly or after in vitro stimulation (not recorded which). These receptors originate from a human donor in good health (CMV status not recorded). Some clones in this sample may be carry-over from other donors' samples.

This clonotype was recorded at least ten times. The chain links TRBV28 to TRBJ1-2; unclear D gene. V lost 7 bases and J lost 7, with 10 bases in between. The germline V gene encodes CDR1 MDHEN and CDR2 SYDVKM. CDR3 length: 11 residues. The CDR3 DNA sequence: TGTGCCAGCACCCCTGGTAGTGGCTACACCTTC. Amino acid sequence: CASTPGSGYTF.

In its sample, this clonotype was seen many times. The chain is built from TRBV12-3 or TRBV12-4 and TRBJ2-2; no reliable D call. The CDR3 is 12 amino acids. V dropped 6 bases and J dropped 8 bases, with 10 bases sitting between them. In DNA form, the CDR3 reads TGTGCCAGCAGAAGACTGGCGGGGGAGCTGTTTTTT. Its protein product is CASRRLAGELFF.

This clonotype was counted at least ten times. This rearrangement joins TRBV11-2 to TRBJ1-1; a weak D match, TRBD1 (6 bases). Trimming pared 4 bases from V and 1 base from J, leaving 16 bases between. There are 16 residues in the CDR3. The germline V gene encodes CDR1 SGHAT and CDR2 FQNNGV. In nucleotides, the CDR3 is TGTGCCAGCAGCTCCTACAGGGTTAAGGGGAACACTGAAGCTTTCTTT. It is translated as CASSSYRVKGNTEAFF.

This clonotype was seen at least ten times. J is TRBJ2-1 and V is TRBV6-2 or TRBV6-3; 13 nucleotides agree with TRBD2. This CDR3 comprises 15 residues. Germline assignment: CDR1 MNHEY and CDR2 SVGEGT. Trimming at V came to 9 bases and at J to 6 bases, leaving 8 bases not matched to a gene. This CDR3 reads CASQPGTSGANEQFF. The DNA for the CDR3 is TGTGCCAGTCAGCCAGGGACTAGCGGGGCCAATGAGCAGTTCTTC.